A selection of T cell receptor beta chains follows, all from one sample in a study of PD-L1 blockade in urothelial cancer. Assay: immunoSEQ multiplex PCR; the TCRdb copy retains only in-frame clones and omits some. Of around 100,000 clones listed, around 90% were seen once; the top ten hold about 0.91%. The specimen was PBMCs, collected around atezolizumab (anti-PD-L1) treatment. These receptors were collected from an elderly woman with urothelial cancer. The CDR3 runs from the conserved cysteine through the conserved F or W. The order of the fields is clone size, V gene, D gene, J gene, CDR3 DNA, CDR3 protein. A D gene is named only where the DNA matches it firmly. Size values are once, few and many counts, or a class for expanded clones, and some rows have none.

NA	TRBV5-4	NA	TRBJ2-3	TGTGCCAGCAGCCCCATGGTGGGGGCCCCCCCCACAGATACGCAGTATTTT	CASSPMVGAPPTDTQYF
NA	TRBV28	TRBD2	TRBJ2-1	TGTGCCAGCAGTAGTGCGGGAGGGCCTGGAAACAATGAGCAGTTCTTC	CASSSAGGPGNNEQFF
NA	TRBV7-9	NA	TRBJ2-7	TGTGCCAGCAAGGGGGATGGCTCCTACGAGCAGTACTTC	CASKGDGSYEQYF
few	TRBV9	TRBD2	TRBJ2-2	TGTGCCAGCAGCGTAGAGGGACTAGCGGGCTACAACACCGGGGAGCTGTTTTTT	CASSVEGLAGYNTGELFF
NA	TRBV30	NA	TRBJ2-7	TGTGCCTGGAGTACACACGCATCTGGGCAGTACTTC	CAWSTHASGQYF
NA	TRBV27	NA	TRBJ2-1	TGTGCCAGCAGAGGGAGCTCCTACAATGAGCAGTTCTTC	CASRGSSYNEQFF
NA	TRBV27	TRBD2	TRBJ2-1	TGTGCCACCTCGGGACTAGCGGGTCGAAGCTCCTACAATGAGCAGTTCTTC	CATSGLAGRSSYNEQFF
NA	TRBV20-1	TRBD1	TRBJ1-2	TGCAGTGCCCAGACAGGGAGCGGCTACACCTTC	CSAQTGSGYTF
NA	TRBV9	TRBD2	TRBJ2-7	TGTGCCAGCAGCGAAGGTAGCGGGGGAAGGGCCTACGAGCAGTACTTC	CASSEGSGGRAYEQYF
NA	TRBV7-3	TRBD1	TRBJ2-1	TGTGCCAGCAGCCCAAGGACAGGGGAGGGGGGATACAATGAGCAGTTCTTC	CASSPRTGEGGYNEQFF
NA	TRBV27	TRBD2	TRBJ2-3	TGTGCCAGCAATTTTGGTTGGGGGGGAGGCACAGATACGCAGTATTTT	CASNFGWGGGTDTQYF
NA	TRBV27	TRBD1	TRBJ1-5	TGTGCCAGCACCCCCCGGGGGACAGGGGGCGATTTGTATCAGCCCCAGCATTTT	CASTPRGTGGDLYQPQHF
NA	TRBV2	TRBD2	TRBJ2-3	TGTGCCAGCGGGGAGGGCAGGTCGGAAACAGATACGCAGTATTTT	CASGEGRSETDTQYF
NA	TRBV5-1	TRBD1	TRBJ2-7	TGCGCCAGCAGCCCCCCGACAGGGGGCGTGTACGAGCAGTACTTC	CASSPPTGGVYEQYF
NA	TRBV14	NA	TRBJ2-3	TGTGCCAGCAGCCGGCGGCCAGGACTAAGCACAGATACGCAGTATTTT	CASSRRPGLSTDTQYF
few	TRBV5-1	NA	TRBJ2-7	TGCGCCAGCAGCTCAGGCAGGCCCTACGAGCAGTACTTC	CASSSGRPYEQYF
once	TRBV27	TRBD2	TRBJ2-1	TGTGCCAGCAGTTTATTGGGTCCTAGCGGGAGGGTAAGGTCCTACAATGAGCAGTTCTTC	CASSLLGPSGRVRSYNEQFF
NA	TRBV7-2	TRBD1	TRBJ1-1	TGTGCCAGCAGCTGGGGACAGGGGATCACTGAAGCTTTCTTT	CASSWGQGITEAFF
once	TRBV27	TRBD2	TRBJ2-7	TGTGCCAGCAGTTTATCCTTGGCGGGAGGGGTTCACGAGCAGTACTTC	CASSLSLAGGVHEQYF
NA	TRBV7-9	TRBD1	TRBJ1-5	TGTGCCAGCAGCAAACAGGGGGGGTCGGGCAATCAGCCCCAGCATTTT	CASSKQGGSGNQPQHF
NA	TRBV11-3	NA	TRBJ1-1	TGTGCCAGCAGCGCGGAGCCGAACACTGAAGCTTTCTTT	CASSAEPNTEAFF
NA	TRBV18	TRBD1	TRBJ2-7	TGTGCCAGCTCACCAAACACCGCTACAGGGGGTGGCTACGAGCAGTACTTC	CASSPNTATGGGYEQYF
NA	TRBV19	NA	TRBJ1-5	TGTGCCAGTAGTATAGATCTTCGCAATCAGCCCCAGCATTTT	CASSIDLRNQPQHF
NA	TRBV13	NA	TRBJ2-4	TGTGCCAGCAGCCCCAGGGTTGGCAAAAACATTCAGTACTTC	CASSPRVGKNIQYF
NA	TRBV30	NA	TRBJ2-1	TGTGCCTGGAGTGTAAAAAGCGGAAACTACAATGAGCAGTTCTTC	CAWSVKSGNYNEQFF
few	TRBV7-2	NA	TRBJ2-2	TGTGCCAGCAGCTCCGGGACTTACACCGGGGAGCTGTTTTTT	CASSSGTYTGELFF
NA	TRBV28	NA	TRBJ1-1	TGTGCCAGCAGTTCAATTGGGCTAATGAACACTGAAGCTTTCTTT	CASSSIGLMNTEAFF
NA	TRBV27	TRBD1	TRBJ2-4	TGTGCCAGCAGTTTAATGCCACCGGGACAGGGAGGGGACATTCAGTACTTC	CASSLMPPGQGGDIQYF
few	TRBV18	TRBD2	TRBJ2-3	TGTGCCAGCTCACCACTGGCGACTAGCGGGAGTTGGAGCACAGATACGCAGTATTTT	CASSPLATSGSWSTDTQYF
few	TRBV5-5	NA	TRBJ2-3	TGTGCCAGCACCGCTTTCCCAGGGCCACTCAACATCAACACAGATACGCAGTATTTT	CASTAFPGPLNINTDTQYF
NA	TRBV20-1	NA	TRBJ2-2	TGCAGTGCACACAGGAACGGGGAGCTGTTTTTT	CSAHRNGELFF
NA	TRBV18	NA	TRBJ2-1	TGTGCCAGCTCACCACCGAGTTCCAATGAGCAGTTCTTC	CASSPPSSNEQFF
once	TRBV27	TRBD1	TRBJ2-2	TGTGCCAGCAGTTTTTACAGGGGTGGAGGCCCGAACACCGGGGAGCTGTTTTTT	CASSFYRGGGPNTGELFF
NA	TRBV10-3	NA	TRBJ1-5	TGTGCCATCAGTGAGGGGGCGTCCCGTAATCAGCCCCAGCATTTT	CAISEGASRNQPQHF
NA	TRBV9	TRBD1	TRBJ2-7	TGTGCCAGCAGCGTAGGGGACAGGAGCTACGAGCAGTACTTC	CASSVGDRSYEQYF
NA	TRBV27	NA	TRBJ2-4	TGTGCCAGCAGTTTAAATGGTGGTCAGCAGTACTTC	CASSLNGGQQYF
NA	TRBV28	NA	TRBJ1-1	TGTGCCAGCAGCCCCTTGGGTGGGGAGACTGAAGCTTTCTTT	CASSPLGGETEAFF
NA	TRBV9	NA	TRBJ2-2	TGTGCCAGCAGCGTAGTCTGGGGGCCGAACACCGGGGAGCTGTTTTTT	CASSVVWGPNTGELFF
NA	TRBV7-3	TRBD2	TRBJ2-1	TGTGCCAGCAGCCCAGGACTAGCGGGAGCCCCTGAGGATGAGCAGTTCTTC	CASSPGLAGAPEDEQFF
NA	TRBV28	NA	TRBJ1-2	TGTGCCAGCAGGACATATGGGGCCGAGGATCTCTATGGCTACACCTTC	CASRTYGAEDLYGYTF
once	TRBV6-5	TRBD2	TRBJ2-1	TGTGCCAGCAGTTCCTCGACTAGCGTCGGTGAGCAGTTCTTC	CASSSSTSVGEQFF
NA	TRBV11-3	NA	TRBJ2-5	TGTGCCAGCAGCTTAAACACCGGAGGAAAGCGGCAAGAGACCCAGTACTTC	CASSLNTGGKRQETQYF
NA	TRBV5-1	TRBD1	TRBJ2-2	TGCGCCAGCAGCTTGGCCGACAGGGACACCGGGGAGCTGTTTTTT	CASSLADRDTGELFF
NA	TRBV10-3	TRBD2	TRBJ2-7	TGTGCCATCAGTGGGGGGACTAGCGGGGTCTACGAGCAGTACTTC	CAISGGTSGVYEQYF
NA	TRBV5-1	TRBD2	TRBJ2-1	TGCGCCAGCAGCCCGATGACTAGCGGGATTAGGAATGAGCAGTTCTTC	CASSPMTSGIRNEQFF
NA	TRBV30	NA	TRBJ1-1	TGTGCCTGGACCTCTGACGCGGGCTACACTGAAGCTTTCTTT	CAWTSDAGYTEAFF
NA	TRBV9	TRBD2	TRBJ2-3	TGTGCCAGCAGCGCGGGGCCGAGCGGGGGAGATACGCAGTATTTT	CASSAGPSGGDTQYF
NA	TRBV10-1	NA	TRBJ2-7	TGCGCCAGCAGCCAACAACTAGGCTACGAGCAGTACTTC	CASSQQLGYEQYF
NA	TRBV5-1	TRBD2	TRBJ2-3	TGCGCCAGCAGCTCGTTTCGGACTAGCAATCCAGATACGCAGTATTTT	CASSSFRTSNPDTQYF
once	TRBV9	NA	TRBJ1-1	TGTGCCAGCAGCCCCCACGGGGGGAACACTGAAGCTTTCTTT	CASSPHGGNTEAFF
NA	TRBV30	NA	TRBJ2-7	TGTGCCTGGCGGGACTCTTACTACGAGCAGTACTTC	CAWRDSYYEQYF
once	TRBV5-4	TRBD2	TRBJ2-1	TGTGCCAGCAGCCCTACTAGCGGGAGCTCCTACAATGAGCAGTTCTTC	CASSPTSGSSYNEQFF
NA	TRBV30	NA	TRBJ2-2	TGTGCCTGGAGTACTGGGGGCGTGGGCACCGGGGAGCTGTTTTTT	CAWSTGGVGTGELFF
NA	TRBV10-3	TRBD2	TRBJ2-7	TGTGCCACCTGGACTAGCGGGATTTACGAGCAGTACTTC	CATWTSGIYEQYF
NA	TRBV19	TRBD2	TRBJ2-7	TGTGCCAGTTCCCTACAGGGACTAGCGGGAGGAGGGGCCTACGAGCAGTACTTC	CASSLQGLAGGGAYEQYF
NA	TRBV10-2	NA	TRBJ1-5	TGCGCCAGCAATGGCAGGGGCAATCAGCCCCAGCATTTT	CASNGRGNQPQHF
NA	TRBV30	TRBD1	TRBJ1-2	TGTGCCTGGAGTGCTGGGACAGCTGATGGCTACACCTTC	CAWSAGTADGYTF